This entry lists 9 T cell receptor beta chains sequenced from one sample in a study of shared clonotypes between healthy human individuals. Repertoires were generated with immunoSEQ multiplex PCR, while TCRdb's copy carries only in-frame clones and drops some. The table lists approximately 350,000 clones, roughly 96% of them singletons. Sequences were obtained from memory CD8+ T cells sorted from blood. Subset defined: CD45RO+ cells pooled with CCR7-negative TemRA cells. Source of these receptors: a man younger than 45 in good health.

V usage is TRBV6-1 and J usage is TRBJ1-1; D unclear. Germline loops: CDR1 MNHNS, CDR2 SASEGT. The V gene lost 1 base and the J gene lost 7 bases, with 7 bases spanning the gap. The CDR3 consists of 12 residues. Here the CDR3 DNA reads TGTGCCAGCAGTGAAGTTGTGGGTGAAGCTTTCTTT. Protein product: CASSEVVGEAFF.

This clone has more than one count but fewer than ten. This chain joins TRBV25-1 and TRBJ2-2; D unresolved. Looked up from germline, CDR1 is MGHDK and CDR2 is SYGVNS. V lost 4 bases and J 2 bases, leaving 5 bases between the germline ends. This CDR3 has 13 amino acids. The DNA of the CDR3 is TGTGCCAGCAGTGGCCCTAACACCGGGGAGCTGTTTTTT. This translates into CASSGPNTGELFF.

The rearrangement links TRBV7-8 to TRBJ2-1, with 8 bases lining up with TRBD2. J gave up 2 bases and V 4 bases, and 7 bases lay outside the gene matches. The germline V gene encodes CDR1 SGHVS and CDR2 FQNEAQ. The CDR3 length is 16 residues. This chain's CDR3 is CASSWDPGLAYNEQFF. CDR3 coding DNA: TGTGCCAGCAGCTGGGACCCGGGACTAGCCTACAATGAGCAGTTCTTC.

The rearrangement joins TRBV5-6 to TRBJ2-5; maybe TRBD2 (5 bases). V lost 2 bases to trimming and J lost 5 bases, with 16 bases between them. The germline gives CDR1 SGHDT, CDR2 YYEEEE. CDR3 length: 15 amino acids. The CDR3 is CASSLPASPPETQYF. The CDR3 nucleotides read TGTGCCAGCAGCTTACCGGCTAGCCCCCCGGAGACCCAGTACTTC.

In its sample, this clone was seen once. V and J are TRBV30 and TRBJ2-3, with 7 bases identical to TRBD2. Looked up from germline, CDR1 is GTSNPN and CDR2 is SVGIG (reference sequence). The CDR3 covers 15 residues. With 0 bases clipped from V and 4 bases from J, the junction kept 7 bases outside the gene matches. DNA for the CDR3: TGTGCCTGGAGTGTAGGGTGGGAGGGGCCAGATACGCAGTATTTT. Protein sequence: CAWSVGWEGPDTQYF. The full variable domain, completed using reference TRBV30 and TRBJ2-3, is SQTIHQWPATLVQPVGSPLSLECTVEGTSNPNLYWYRQAAGRGLQLLFYSVGIGQISSEVPQNLSASRPQDRQFILSSKKLLLSDSGFYLCAWSVGWEGPDTQYFGPGTRLTVL.

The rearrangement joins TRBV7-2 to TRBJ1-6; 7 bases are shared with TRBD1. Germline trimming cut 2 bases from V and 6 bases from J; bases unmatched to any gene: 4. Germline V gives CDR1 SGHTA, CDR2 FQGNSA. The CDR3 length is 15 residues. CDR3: CASSLTDRVNSPLHF. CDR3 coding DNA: TGTGCCAGCAGCTTAACCGACAGGGTTAATTCACCCCTCCACTTT. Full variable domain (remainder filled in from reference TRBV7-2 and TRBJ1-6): GAGVSQSPSNKVTEKGKDVELRCDPISGHTALYWYRQSLGQGLEFLIYFQGNSAPDKSGLPSDRFSAERTGGSVSTLTIQRTQQEDSAVYLCASSLTDRVNSPLHFGNGTRLTVT.

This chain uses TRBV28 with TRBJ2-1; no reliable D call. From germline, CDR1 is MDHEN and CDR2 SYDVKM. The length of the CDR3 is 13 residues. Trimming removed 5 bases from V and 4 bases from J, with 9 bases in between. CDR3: CASSNAGYNEQFF. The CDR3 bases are TGTGCCAGCAGTAACGCAGGTTACAATGAGCAGTTCTTC.

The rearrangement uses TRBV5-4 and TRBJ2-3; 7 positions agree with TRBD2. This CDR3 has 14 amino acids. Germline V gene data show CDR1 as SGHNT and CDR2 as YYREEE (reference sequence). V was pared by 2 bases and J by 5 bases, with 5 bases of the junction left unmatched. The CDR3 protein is CASSLWVAGDTQYF. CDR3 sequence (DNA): TGTGCCAGCAGCTTATGGGTAGCGGGAGATACGCAGTATTTT. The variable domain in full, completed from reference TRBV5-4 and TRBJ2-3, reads ETGVTQSPTHLIKTRGQQVTLRCSSQSGHNTVSWYQQALGQGPQFIFQYYREEENGRGNFPPRFSGLQFPNYSSELNVNALELDDSALYLCASSLWVAGDTQYFGPGTRLTVL.

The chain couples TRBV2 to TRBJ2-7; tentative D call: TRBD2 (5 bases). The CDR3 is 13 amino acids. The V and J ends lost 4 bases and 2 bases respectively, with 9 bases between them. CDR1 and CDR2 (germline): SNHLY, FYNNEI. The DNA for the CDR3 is TGTGCCAGCAGTGTCGTACTAGCCTACGAGCAGTACTTC. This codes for CASSVVLAYEQYF.